These 22 T cell receptor beta chains were sequenced from one sample in a study of glioma-infiltrating T cells. Using RNA template, CDR3s of TCR alpha and beta were amplified with iRepertoire arm-PCR. TCRdb re-called the multiplex PCR reads with MiXCR, one entry per CDR3 protein. The profile shows about 400,000 distinct CDR3 sequences, 35% to 45% of them singletons. The material sequenced was glioma tissue, nonneoplastic brain tissue, or PBMCs (not recorded which). The receptor set was obtained from a human donor with low-grade glioma or glioblastoma, undergoing nonglioma brain surgery, or in good health (not recorded which).

A remark on this clonotype: The junction shows a germline mismatch at one end, possibly a read error. The V gene is TRBV24-1, the J gene TRBJ1-2; D is unclear. The length of the CDR3 is 14 residues. Germline V gives CDR1 KGHDR, CDR2 SFDVKD. In nucleotides, the CDR3 is TGTGCCACCAGTGATGAAGGGCGCAACTGTGGCTACACCTTC. It is translated as CATSDEGRNCGYTF.

In the case of this clonotype: One base away lies a much larger clone, so this may be a sequencing read error. V usage is TRBV20-1 and J usage is TRBJ2-1; 7 positions match TRBD1. The CDR3 has 12 amino acids. Per germline, CDR1 DFQATT and CDR2 SNEGSKA (reference sequence). The CDR3 nucleotides read TGCAGTGCTAGAAGGGGGCGCGATGAGCAGCTCTTC. Residues: CSARRGRDEQLF.

In its sample, this clonotype was seen a few times. CDR3 sequence (DNA): TGTGCCACCAGCGCGGGACACTTCTATGGCTACACCTTC. Translation: CATSAGHFYGYTF. The rearrangement joins TRBV15 to TRBJ1-2; tentatively, D is TRBD1 (6 bases). Between the trimmed V and J ends, which lost 5 bases and 4 bases, there was a span of 11 bases. There are 13 residues in the CDR3. CDR1 is LNHNV and CDR2 is YYDKDF in the germline V gene (reference sequence).

The chain recombines TRBV4-1 with TRBJ2-1; 10 nucleotides align to TRBD2. Germline CDR1 and CDR2: MGHRA and YSYEKL. This CDR3 has 14 residues. The junction had 5 bases not matched to a gene; V was cut back by 3 bases and J by 9 bases. DNA of the CDR3: TGCGCCAGCAGCCAGTCTAGCGGGAGTCTTGAGCAGTTCTTC. Its protein is CASSQSSGSLEQFF.

The chain joins TRBV19 to TRBJ2-3; 9 positions match TRBD2. From germline, CDR1 is LNHDA and CDR2 SQIVND (reference sequence). The CDR3 runs 14 residues. Unmatched junction bases numbered 10, after V lost 8 bases and J lost 7 bases. The CDR3 is CASGRLAEPYTQYF. The CDR3, as DNA: TGTGCCAGTGGAAGACTAGCGGAACCTTATACGCAGTATTTT.

The table lists this clonotype with a few counts. V is TRBV20-1 and J is TRBJ2-1; D is perhaps TRBD2 (7 bases). Between the trimmed V and J ends, which lost 0 bases and 6 bases, there was a span of 15 bases. In germline, CDR1 is DFQATT, CDR2 SNEGSKA (reference sequence). This CDR3 is 15 amino acids long. CDR3 in amino acids: CSARDSGGPGNEQFF. The CDR3 coding sequence is TGCAGTGCTAGAGATTCCGGGGGGCCCGGCAATGAGCAGTTCTTC.

This clonotype was recorded at least ten times. V usage is TRBV28 and J usage is TRBJ1-2; D not resolved. The CDR3 is 11 residues long. V was shortened by 6 bases and J by 8 bases, with 10 bases between the two germline ends. CDR1 is MDHEN, CDR2 SYDVKM, per germline. The CDR3 is CASSLLSGYTF. The CDR3 DNA reads TGTGCCAGCAGCCTTCTCAGCGGCTACACCTTC.

This chain connects TRBV7-8 to TRBJ2-5; a weak D match, TRBD2 (5 bases). This CDR3 is 16 amino acids long. Germline V gene lookup returns CDR1 SGHVS and CDR2 FQNEAQ. The ends were cut back, 5 bases at V and 10 bases at J, with 26 bases in the middle. CDR3 protein: CASSRTRLANFQNQYF. In DNA, the CDR3 is TGTGCCAGCAGCCGTACTAGGCTAGCTAACTTCCAGAACCAGTACTTC.

About this clonotype itself: Given a much more abundant clone one base away, this may be a read error. The chain couples TRBV6-5 to TRBJ2-1, with unresolved D. Germline assignment: CDR1 MNHEY and CDR2 SVGAGI. V was trimmed by 6 bases and J by 8 bases, leaving 20 bases between them. This CDR3 contains 15 residues. The CDR3 sequence: CASSVLGVSTHEQFF. CDR3 sequence (DNA): TGTGCCAGCAGCGTCTTGGGCGTGAGCACTCATGAGCAGTTCTTC.

This clonotype was observed a handful of times. CDR3 region: CASSFRWQERAVNTEAFF. CDR3 nucleotides: TGTGCCAGCAGTTTCCGATGGCAGGAACGGGCGGTGAACACTGAAGCTTTCTTT. The chain carries TRBV28 and TRBJ1-1; D uncertain. CDR1 is MDHEN and CDR2 is SYDVKM in the germline V gene. The CDR3 loop spans 18 amino acids. The V end was cut by 3 bases, the J end by 0 bases, with 20 bases between.

CDR3 bases: TGTGCCAGCAGTTTACGACTAGCGGGAGGGCTAGCCTACGAGCAGTACTTC. Encoded protein: CASSLRLAGGLAYEQYF. The gene calls are TRBV28 and TRBJ2-7, with TRBD2 matching 14 bases. Germline V gives CDR1 MDHEN, CDR2 SYDVKM. The CDR3 is 17 residues long. Unmatched junction bases numbered 5, after V lost 2 bases and J lost 2 bases.

The gene calls are TRBV20-1 and TRBJ2-6, with D possibly TRBD2 on 7 matching bases. CDR1 is DFQATT and CDR2 is SNEGSKA in the germline V gene (reference sequence). Trimming cost V 0 bases and J 4 bases, with 16 bases left between them. The CDR3 runs 17 residues. DNA for the CDR3: TGCAGTGCTAGAGATGGTCTGCGGGGGCCAGGGGCCAACGTCCTGACTTTC. This encodes CSARDGLRGPGANVLTF.

Notes on this clonotype: A clone one base away is much larger, so this may be a read error. This chain uses TRBV7-9 with TRBJ2-5; TRBD2 is a possible D gene (6 bases). Per germline, CDR1 SEHNR and CDR2 FQNEAQ (reference sequence). This CDR3 has 15 residues. The germline V and J ends were trimmed by 6 bases and 5 bases, with 19 bases remaining between them. DNA of the CDR3: TGTGCCAGCAGGCGCCTGATGGGGGAGGTGGAGACCCAGTACTTC. It specifies CASRRLMGEVETQYF.

The chain has TRBV4-3 and TRBJ2-1, with 9 nucleotides matching TRBD1. The germline V gene has CDR1 LGHNA and CDR2 YSLEER. With 3 bases clipped from V and 4 bases from J, the junction kept 7 bases outside the gene matches. This CDR3 comprises 16 residues. DNA for the CDR3: TGCGCCAGCAGCCATCCCCCGGGGACAGGGTACAATGAGCAGTTCTTC. Encoded protein: CASSHPPGTGYNEQFF.

A few counts support this clonotype. The chain has TRBV7-2 and TRBJ2-3; TRBD2 matches 8 bases. CDR3 length equals 17 residues. V lost 1 base and J lost 7; bases outside the gene matches: 13. Germline V gives CDR1 SGHTA, CDR2 FQGNSA. The CDR3, as DNA: TGTGCCAGCAGCTTAGATGGCGGGAGGAGTGGTTGGAATACGCAGTATTTT. This gives the protein CASSLDGGRSGWNTQYF.

The chain employs TRBV2 and TRBJ2-7, with D possibly called TRBD1 or TRBD2 (6 bases each). The germline gives CDR1 SNHLY, CDR2 FYNNEI. The CDR3 runs 13 residues. V lost 10 bases and J lost 5, with 18 bases in between. The CDR3 region has the DNA TGTGCCACTGGGGGGCTGCTTGAGAACGAGCAGTACTTC. Translated: CATGGLLENEQYF.

Note on this clonotype: This may be a read error, as it is one base from a much larger clone. The genes are TRBV7-2 and TRBJ1-1; D is perhaps TRBD1 (6 bases). Germline lookup yields CDR1 SGHTA and CDR2 FQGNSA. The CDR3 spans 13 residues. Written as DNA, the CDR3 is TGTGCCAGCAGTACGGACAGCAACACTGGAGCTTTCTTT. Its protein product is CASSTDSNTGAFF.

Only a few counts were recorded for this clonotype. The J gene is TRBJ2-1, the V gene TRBV12-3 or TRBV12-4; no reliable D call. The V end was cut by 2 bases, the J end by 2 bases, with 16 bases between. This CDR3 spans 17 amino acids. For the CDR3, the DNA is TGTGCCAGCAGTTTATCCGGACGCCCCGGCCCCTACAATGAGCAGTTCTTC. Its translation is CASSLSGRPGPYNEQFF.

This chain connects TRBV4-2 to TRBJ2-1, with 14 bases aligning to TRBD2. The germline gives CDR1 LGHNA, CDR2 YNFKEQ. V was clipped by 2 bases and J by 7 bases; unmatched bases: 4. The CDR3 totals 16 residues. The CDR3 loop is CASSQKGLAGENEQFF. The CDR3 coding sequence is TGTGCCAGCAGCCAAAAGGGACTAGCGGGAGAGAATGAGCAGTTCTTC.

About this clonotype: This may come from a read error, since a much larger clone is one base off. The J gene is TRBJ1-5, the V gene TRBV15, with 7 nucleotides matching TRBD1. Trimming at V came to 5 bases and at J to 3 bases, leaving 4 bases not matched to a gene. The CDR3 totals 14 residues. From germline, CDR1 is LNHNV and CDR2 YYDKDF (reference sequence). CDR3 DNA sequence: TGTGCCACCAGCCGGGACAGCAACAATCAGCCCCAGCATTTT. Protein: CATSRDSNNQPQHF.

This rearrangement joins TRBV7-2 to TRBJ1-2; 7 nucleotides align to TRBD1. The CDR3 has 16 amino acids. CDR1 is SGHTA and CDR2 is FQGNSA in the germline V gene. Germline trimming cut 7 bases from V and 2 bases from J; bases unmatched to any gene: 13. Written as DNA, the CDR3 is TGTGCCAGCACCCTTCCTGGGACAGTCAAAAACTATGGCTACACCTTC. It encodes CASTLPGTVKNYGYTF.

About this clonotype itself: The germline gene is not matched at one end of the junction; a read error may be the cause. This chain connects TRBV20-1 to TRBJ2-1, with 9 bases lining up with TRBD2. The CDR3 has 14 amino acids. The germline gives CDR1 DFQATT, CDR2 SNEGSKA (reference sequence). CDR3 in amino acids: CSAISGSSYNKQFF. DNA of the CDR3: TGCAGTGCTATTAGCGGGAGCTCCTACAATAAGCAGTTCTTC.